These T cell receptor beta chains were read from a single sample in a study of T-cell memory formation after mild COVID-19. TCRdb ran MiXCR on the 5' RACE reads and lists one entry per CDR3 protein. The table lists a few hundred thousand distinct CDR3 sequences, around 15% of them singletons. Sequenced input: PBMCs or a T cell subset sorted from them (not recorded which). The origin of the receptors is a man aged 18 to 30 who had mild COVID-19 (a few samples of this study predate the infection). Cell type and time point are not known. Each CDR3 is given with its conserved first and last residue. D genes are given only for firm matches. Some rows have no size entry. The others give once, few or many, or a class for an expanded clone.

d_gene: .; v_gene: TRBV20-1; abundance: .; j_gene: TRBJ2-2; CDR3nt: TGCAGTGCTCGTAGGGGGGCTGAAACCGGGGAGCTGTTTTTT; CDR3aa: CSARRGAETGELFF
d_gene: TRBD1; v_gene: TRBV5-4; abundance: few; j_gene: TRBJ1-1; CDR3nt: TGTGCCAGCAGCAGAAACAGGGGACTCATGAACACTGAAGCTTTCTTT; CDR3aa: CASSRNRGLMNTEAFF
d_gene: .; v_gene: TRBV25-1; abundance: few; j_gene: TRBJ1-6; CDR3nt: TGTGCCAGCAGTGAACAAGGGAATTCACCCCTCCACTTT; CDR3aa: CASSEQGNSPLHF
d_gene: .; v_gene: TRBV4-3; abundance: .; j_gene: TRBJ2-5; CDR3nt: TGCGCCAGCACCGTAGGGGGGACCCGAGAGACCCAGTACTTC; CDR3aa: CASTVGGTRETQYF
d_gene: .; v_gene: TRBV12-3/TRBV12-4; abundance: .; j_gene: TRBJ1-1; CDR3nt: TGTGCCAGCTGCAGGGTAATAGGTGACACTGAAGCTTTCTTT; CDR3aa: CASCRVIGDTEAFF
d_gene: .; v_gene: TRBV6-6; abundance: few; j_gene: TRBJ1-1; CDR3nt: TGTGCCAGCAGTTACGAGAGGCGGGGAGAGAACACTGAAGCTTTCTTT; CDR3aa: CASSYERRGENTEAFF
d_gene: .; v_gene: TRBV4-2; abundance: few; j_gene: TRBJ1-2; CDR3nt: TGTGCCAGCAGCCAAGATTACGGGACGAACTATGGCTACACCTTC; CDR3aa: CASSQDYGTNYGYTF
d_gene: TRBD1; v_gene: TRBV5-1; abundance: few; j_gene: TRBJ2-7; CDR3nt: TGCGCCAGCGAAACCGGGACAGGGGGCGACGAGCAGTACTTC; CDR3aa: CASETGTGGDEQYF
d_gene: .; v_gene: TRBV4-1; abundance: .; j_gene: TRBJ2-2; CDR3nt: TGCGCCAGCAGCCAAGATCCTATGGGGCGGGTCACCGGGGAGCTGTTTTTT; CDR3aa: CASSQDPMGRVTGELFF
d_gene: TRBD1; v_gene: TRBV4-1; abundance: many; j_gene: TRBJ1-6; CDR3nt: TGCGCCAGCAGCCAAGAGGGACAGGGTAATTCACCCCTCCACTTT; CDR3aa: CASSQEGQGNSPLHF
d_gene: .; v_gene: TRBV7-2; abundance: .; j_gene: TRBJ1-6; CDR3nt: TGTGCCAGCAGCTTAATGTCAGTTGGCCTAAAGGTCCTCCACTTT; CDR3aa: CASSLMSVGLKVLHF
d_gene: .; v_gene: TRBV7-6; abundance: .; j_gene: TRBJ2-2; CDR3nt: TGTGCCAGCAGCCTCCTCGCAGGGGGGGGGAACACCGGGGAGCTGTTTTTT; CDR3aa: CASSLLAGGGNTGELFF
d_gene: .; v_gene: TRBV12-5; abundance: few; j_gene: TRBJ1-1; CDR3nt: TGTGCTAGTGGTTCTCAGGACACTGAAGCTTTCTTT; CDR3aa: CASGSQDTEAFF
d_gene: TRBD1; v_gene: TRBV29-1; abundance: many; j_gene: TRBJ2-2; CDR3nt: TGCAGCGTTGAAGATCTCGGGACAGAAAACACCGGGGAGCTGTTTTTT; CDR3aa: CSVEDLGTENTGELFF
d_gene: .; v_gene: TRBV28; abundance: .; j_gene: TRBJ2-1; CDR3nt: TGTGCCACCCTCCAGGGGGGGGGTAATGAGCAGTTCTTC; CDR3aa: CATLQGGGNEQFF
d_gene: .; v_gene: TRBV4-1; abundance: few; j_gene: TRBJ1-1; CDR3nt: TGCGCCAGCAGCAAACCAGACAGGCTGAACACTGAAGCTTTCTTT; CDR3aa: CASSKPDRLNTEAFF
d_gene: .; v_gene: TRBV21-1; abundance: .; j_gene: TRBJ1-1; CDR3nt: TGTGCCAGCAGCAAAGCGCCCGACAGGGGTAACACTGAAGCTTTCTTT; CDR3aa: CASSKAPDRGNTEAFF
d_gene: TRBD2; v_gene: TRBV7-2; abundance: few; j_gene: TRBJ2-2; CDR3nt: TGTGCCAGCAGCTTATTCCCACCGGGACTAGCGGGGTTTTTTTACACCGGGGAGCTGTTTTTT; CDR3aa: CASSLFPPGLAGFFYTGELFF
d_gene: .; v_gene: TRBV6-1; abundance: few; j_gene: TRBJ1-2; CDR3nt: TGTGCCAGCAGTGGACTGATTAACTATGGCTACACCTTC; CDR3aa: CASSGLINYGYTF
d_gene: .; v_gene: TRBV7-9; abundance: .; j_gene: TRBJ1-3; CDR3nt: TGTGCCAGCCTGAGTCCGTCGAGCTCTGGAAACACCATATATTTT; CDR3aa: CASLSPSSSGNTIYF
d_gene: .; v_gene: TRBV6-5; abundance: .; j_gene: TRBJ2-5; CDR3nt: TGTGCCAGCAGTTACGAGAACAGGGAGGAGACCCAGTACTTC; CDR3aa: CASSYENREETQYF
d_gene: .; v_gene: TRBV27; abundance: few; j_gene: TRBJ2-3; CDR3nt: TGTGCCAGCAGCCCACTGTGGAGGGCTAGAAGCACAGATACGCAGTATTTT; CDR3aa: CASSPLWRARSTDTQYF
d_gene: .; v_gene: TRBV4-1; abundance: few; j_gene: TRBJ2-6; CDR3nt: TGCGCCAGCAGCCAAGACTCCGGGGCCTCTGGGGCCAACGTCCTGACTTTC; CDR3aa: CASSQDSGASGANVLTF
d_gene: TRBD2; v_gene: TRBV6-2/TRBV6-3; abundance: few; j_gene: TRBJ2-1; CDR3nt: TGTGCCAGCAGTTACTCGGCCGGGGGGGCCAGTGAGCAGTTCTTC; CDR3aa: CASSYSAGGASEQFF
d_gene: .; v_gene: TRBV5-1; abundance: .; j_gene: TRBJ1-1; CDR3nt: TGCGCCAGCAGCTTGGCGGGGAAAGGTGACACTGAAGCTTTCTTT; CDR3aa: CASSLAGKGDTEAFF
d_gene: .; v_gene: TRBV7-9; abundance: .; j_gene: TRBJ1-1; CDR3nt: TGTGCCAGCAGCCTGAGACAGAATGAAGCTTTCTTT; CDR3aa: CASSLRQNEAFF
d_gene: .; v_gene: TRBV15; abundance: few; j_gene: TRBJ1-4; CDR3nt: TGTGCCACCAGGTGGGGTGGGGAAAAACTGTTTTTT; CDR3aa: CATRWGGEKLFF
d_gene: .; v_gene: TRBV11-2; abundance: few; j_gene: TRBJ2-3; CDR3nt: TGTGCCAGCAGGGAGGACCGATCAGATACGCAGTATTTT; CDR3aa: CASREDRSDTQYF
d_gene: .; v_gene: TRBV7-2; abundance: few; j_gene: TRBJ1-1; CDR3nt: TGTGCCAGCAGCCCCGAACTCAAAGCTTTCTTT; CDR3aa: CASSPELKAFF
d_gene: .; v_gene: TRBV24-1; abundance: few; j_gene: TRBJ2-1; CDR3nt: TGTGCCACCAGTGACCCTGGCGGGGAGTGGAATGAGCAGTTCTTC; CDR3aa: CATSDPGGEWNEQFF
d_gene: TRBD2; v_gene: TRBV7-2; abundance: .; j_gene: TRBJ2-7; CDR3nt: TGTGCCAGCAGCTTCCAAGGACTAGCGGGGTTCAACGAGCAGTACTTC; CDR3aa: CASSFQGLAGFNEQYF
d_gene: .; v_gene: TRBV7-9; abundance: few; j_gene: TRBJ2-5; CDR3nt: TGTGCCAGCAGCCCCCTTGGCAAAGAGACCCAGTACTTC; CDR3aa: CASSPLGKETQYF
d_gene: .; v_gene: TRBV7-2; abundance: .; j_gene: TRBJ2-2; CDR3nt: TGTGCCAGCAGCTTCTCGGGCACCGGGGAGCTGTTTTTT; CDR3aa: CASSFSGTGELFF
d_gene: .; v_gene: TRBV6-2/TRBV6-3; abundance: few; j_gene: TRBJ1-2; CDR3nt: TGTGCCAGCAGTTACTCGACGGGGATCTATGGCTACACCTTC; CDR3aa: CASSYSTGIYGYTF
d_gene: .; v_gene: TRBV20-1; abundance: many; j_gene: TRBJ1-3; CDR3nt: TGCAGTGCCTCCAAGGGCAGGGCTGACACCATATATTTT; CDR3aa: CSASKGRADTIYF
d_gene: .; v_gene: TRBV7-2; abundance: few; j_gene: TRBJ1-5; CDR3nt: TGTGCCAGCAGCTTAGTGGCTGGGAATAGCAATCAGCCCCAGCATTTT; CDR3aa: CASSLVAGNSNQPQHF
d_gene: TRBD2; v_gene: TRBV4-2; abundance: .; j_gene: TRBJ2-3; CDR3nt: TGTGCCAGCAGCCACCTCTCATGGCGGGGGGTGGCAGATACGCAGTATTTT; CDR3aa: CASSHLSWRGVADTQYF
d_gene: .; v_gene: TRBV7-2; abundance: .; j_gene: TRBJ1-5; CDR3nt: TGTGCCAGCAAAGGGGACCATCAGCCCCAGCATTTT; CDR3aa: CASKGDHQPQHF
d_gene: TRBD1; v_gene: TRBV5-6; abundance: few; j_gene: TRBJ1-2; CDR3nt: TGTGCCAGCAGGGGACAGGGGGCTCTCTATGGCTACACCTTC; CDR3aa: CASRGQGALYGYTF
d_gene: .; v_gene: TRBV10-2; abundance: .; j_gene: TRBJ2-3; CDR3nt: TGCGCCACTGCAACTAGTCACCTCACAGATACGCAGTATTTT; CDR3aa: CATATSHLTDTQYF